This T cell receptor beta chain originates from a study of blood T cell repertoires in COVID-19. Method: immunoSEQ multiplex PCR; TCRdb's copy keeps in-frame clones and lacks some. The sample contains around 130,000 clones, roughly three quarters of which appear only once. The CDR3 consists of 12 residues. After removal of 6 bases from V and 4 bases from J, the junction contained 3 bases not matched to a gene. The germline V gene has CDR1 WSHSY and CDR2 SAAADI. In its sample, this clone was seen once. This receptor was identified in a human donor in a cohort sampled during active COVID-19. The J gene is TRBJ2-7, the V gene TRBV10-2; TRBD1 aligns across 7 bases. Sequenced input: peripheral blood. CDR3 coding DNA: TGCGCCAGCAGCGCGACAGGGTACGAGCAGTACTTC. As protein: CASSATGYEQYF.